This TCR beta chain was captured by sequencing in a study of cytomegalovirus exposure and HLA in healthy donors. Study results and caveats: TCR beta sequences reportedly predicted the HLA-A and HLA-B alleles of most subjects accurately. Among TCR beta chains, those listed as cytomegalovirus-associated numbered fewer than 200.

Points on this clone: Antigen unknown.

V lost 6 bases, J lost 0 bases, and 16 bases lay in between. This CDR3 spans 16 amino acids. Per the germline V gene, CDR1 is SGHNT and CDR2 is YENEEA. The study ran its PCR with 60 Vbeta and 13 Jbeta primers. The table came from immunoSEQ multiplex PCR; TCRdb's copy has only in-frame clones and leaves some out. The profile shows about 130,000 clones, about 70% of them singletons. The sequence was obtained from a woman between 55 and 75 years old in good health and CMV-seropositive. Sequenced material: PBMCs. This chain connects TRBV11-3 to TRBJ2-3, with D possibly matching TRBD1 (6 bases). The CDR3: CASSNRVSGSTDTQYF. CDR3 nucleotide sequence: TGTGCCAGCAGTAACAGGGTTTCAGGAAGCACAGATACGCAGTATTTT. Based on the CDR3 plus reference TRBV11-3 and TRBJ2-3, the full variable domain is EAGVVQSPRYKIIEKKQPVAFWCNPISGHNTLYWYLQNLGQGPELLIRYENEEAVDDSQLPKDRFSAERLKGVDSTLKIQPAELGDSAVYLCASSNRVSGSTDTQYFGPGTRLTVL.